The following is a TCR beta chain sequence with its context. The sample is drawn from a study of OX40 agonist ivuxolimab in advanced cancers. About the research overall: Partial responses were achieved by three patients, one with hepatocellular carcinoma and two with cutaneous melanoma.

The CDR3 spans 13 residues. V lost 5 bases to trimming and J lost 6 bases; unmatched junction nucleotides: 6. Germline CDR1 and CDR2: LNHDA and SQIVND (reference sequence). Assay used: immunoSEQ multiplex PCR; TCRdb lists only in-frame clones, some missing. The sample lists some 48,000 clones, 81% occurring once. Sampled blood was obtained at baseline, cycle 4 day 1, and cycle 7 day 1. The starting material was CD4+ or CD8+ T cells sorted from blood, obtained in a trial of the OX40 agonist ivuxolimab. V gene TRBV19 combines with J gene TRBJ1-2, with 7 bases identical to TRBD1. The sequence came from an adult with an advanced solid tumor such as melanoma, head and neck, liver or kidney cancer. In DNA, the CDR3 is TGTGCCAGTAGTGCAGACAGGGTGGATGGCTACACCTTC. This sequence encodes CASSADRVDGYTF.